These 18 T cell receptor beta chains were sequenced from one sample in a study of T cell clonality in common variable immunodeficiency. Study-level results: Reportedly, TCR beta sequences from common variable immunodeficiency showed fewer deletions and N-nucleotide insertions.

Their recognized antigens are unknown. Assay used: immunoSEQ multiplex PCR; TCRdb lists only in-frame clones, some missing. Recorded here are some 25,000 clones, with no singletons, and the ten leading clones hold about a quarter. The material sequenced was peripheral blood mononuclear cells. These TCRs come from a human donor with common variable immunodeficiency.

This clone was seen repeatedly, ten times or more. The sequenced part of the CDR3 DNA is TGTGCCAGTAGTACGGGACTCCTCCGGGGCTACGAG. Amino acids: CASSTGLLRGYE. The full CDR3 sequence reads CASSTGLLRGYEQYF. The chain combines TRBV19 with TRBJ2-7; D possibly corresponds to TRBD2 (6 bases). The missing CDR3 end, 3 residues past where the read stops, is filled in from the germline J gene. The V and J ends lost 4 bases and 3 bases respectively, with 16 bases between them. Germline V gene data show CDR1 as LNHDA and CDR2 as SQIVND (reference sequence). The CDR3 is 15 amino acids.

This clone was seen only a few times. The CDR3 goes on 3 residues after the read ends, and that part is filled in from the germline J gene. This sequence joins TRBV7-3 and TRBJ2-7; TRBD2 matches at 11 bases. After removal of 0 bases from V and 0 bases from J, the junction contained 10 bases not matched to a gene. The germline gives CDR1 SGHTA, CDR2 FQGTGA. CDR3 length equals 19 residues. The CDR3 bases that were read are TGTGCCAGCAGCTTAACGGGGGGCAGAACTAGCGGGAGCTCCTACGAG. Translating it yields CASSLTGGRTSGSSYE. The whole CDR3 sequence is CASSLTGGRTSGSSYEQYF.

This clone was counted ten times or more. Read coverage stops 3 residues before the CDR3 terminus; the germline J gene supplies the remainder. V gene TRBV30 combines with J gene TRBJ2-5; tentatively, D is TRBD1 (5 bases). V was pared by 0 bases and J by 3 bases, with 11 bases between. The CDR3 consists of 14 residues. From germline, CDR1 is GTSNPN and CDR2 SVGIG (reference sequence). The CDR3 DNA, read in part, is TGTGCCTGGAGTGTACTCGGCAGGGAAGAGACC. This sequence encodes CAWSVLGREET. The entire CDR3 sequence reads CAWSVLGREETQYF.

This clone was detected many times. From the germline J gene comes the end of the CDR3, since the read stops 3 residues before it. V usage is TRBV18 and J usage is TRBJ2-1; 9 bases map to TRBD2. Germline V lookup: CDR1 KGHSH, CDR2 LQKENI. V lost 6 bases to trimming and J lost 8 bases; unmatched junction nucleotides: 11. The CDR3 consists of 15 residues. The CDR3 loop reads CASSHRGTSSDEQFF. CDR3 bases read: TGTGCCAGCTCCCACCGGGGGACTAGCTCGGATGAG.

A few counts support this clone. The read finishes 3 residues shy of the CDR3 end, and the germline J gene is used to complete it. The chain links TRBV11-3 to TRBJ2-1; TRBD1 matches at 9 bases. The CDR3 consists of 15 residues. Unmatched junction bases numbered 5, after V lost 4 bases and J lost 4 bases. Germline loops: CDR1 SGHNT, CDR2 YENEEA. The covered CDR3 bases are TGTGCCAGCAGCTCCCCGGGACAGGGTTACAATGAG. Its protein is CASSSPGQGYNE. The whole CDR3 protein is CASSSPGQGYNEQFF.

On this clone: The sequence runs out 3 residues before the end of the CDR3; the remainder is reconstructed from the germline J gene. The rearrangement uses TRBV2 and TRBJ2-7; possible D gene TRBD2, 6 bases. The CDR3 sequence is 12 residues long. V shed 8 bases and J shed 6 bases, with 14 bases lying between them. Per germline, CDR1 SNHLY and CDR2 FYNNEI. CDR3 DNA, as far as it was read: TGTGCCAGCCAAAGCGGGTTCGGCGAG. It translates to CASQSGFGE. The full-length CDR3 reads as CASQSGFGEQYF.

This clone has only a few counts. With the read ending 3 residues before the CDR3 end, the germline J gene is used to fill in that end. V usage is TRBV5-1 and J usage is TRBJ2-3; the D gene is possibly TRBD1 (5 bases). The CDR3 runs 17 residues. The V and J ends lost 0 bases and 3 bases respectively, with 17 bases between them. Per the germline V gene, CDR1 is SGHRS and CDR2 is YFSETQ. The CDR3 is CASSLGPGSQLTDTQYF. Partial CDR3 DNA: TGCGCCAGCAGCTTGGGTCCAGGGTCGCAGCTGACAGATACG.

With regard to this clone: The CDR3 extends 3 residues past the end of the read, so its final part is completed from the germline J gene. The genes are TRBV20-1 and TRBJ2-1; unclear D gene. Germline lookup yields CDR1 DFQATT and CDR2 SNEGSKA (reference sequence). This CDR3 has 14 amino acids. Trimming removed 0 bases at V and 6 bases at J, with 12 bases between. CDR3 DNA, as far as it was read: TGCAGTGCTAGAGATCGTCGAAGGGCCAATGAG. Amino acid sequence: CSARDRRRANE. The entire CDR3 sequence reads CSARDRRRANEQFF.

In its sample, this clone was seen a few times. The CDR3 extends 3 residues past the end of the read, so its final part is completed from the germline J gene. This chain links TRBV19 with TRBJ1-1; TRBD1 matches at 8 bases. The CDR3 is made up of 13 amino acids. The germline CDR1 and CDR2 sequences are LNHDA and SQIVND (reference sequence). Trimming removed 5 bases from V and 4 bases from J; junction bases left unmatched: 3. The CDR3: CASSGTGSTEAFF. CDR3 DNA, as far as it was read: TGTGCCAGTAGTGGGACAGGCTCCACTGAA. The full variable domain, rest sourced from reference TRBV19 and TRBJ1-1, is DGGITQSPKYLFRKEGQNVTLSCEQNLNHDAMYWYRQDPGQGLRLIYYSQIVNDFQKGDIAEGYSVSREKKESFPLTVTSAQKNPTAFYLCASSGTGSTEAFFGQGTRLTVV.

Ten or more counts support this clone. The read ends 3 residues early relative to the CDR3; the germline J gene fills the gap. The V gene is TRBV29-1, the J gene TRBJ2-3; 7 nucleotides align to TRBD2. The ends lost 6 bases at V and 2 bases at J; junction bases unmatched: 8. This CDR3 has 14 residues. The germline gives CDR1 SQVTM, CDR2 ANQGSEA. This CDR3 is CSVAWGGSTDTQYF. The sequenced CDR3 bases are TGCAGCGTAGCCTGGGGGGGTTCCACAGATACG.

There are many counts of this clone. The read is 3 residues too short to cover the CDR3 end, so that end is filled in from the germline J gene. The genes are TRBV20-1 and TRBJ2-7; a weak D match, TRBD2 (5 bases). CDR1 and CDR2 from the germline V gene are DFQATT and SNEGSKA (reference sequence). This CDR3 contains 14 residues. The V gene lost 2 bases and the J gene lost 3 bases, with 14 bases spanning the gap. CDR3 region: CSARTTKMYYEQYF. The sequenced CDR3 bases are TGCAGTGCTAGAACGACTAAGATGTACTACGAG.

There are many counts of this clone. The read gets to within 3 residues of the CDR3 end, and the germline J gene fills in the rest. This chain uses TRBV7-9 with TRBJ2-1; possibly TRBD2 for D (5 bases). Trimming took 8 bases from V and 0 from J, leaving 5 bases between them. Germline CDR1 SEHNR, CDR2 FQNEAQ (reference sequence). The CDR3 covers 12 residues. The CDR3: CASLASYNEQFF. CDR3 bases read: TGTGCCAGCCTAGCCTCCTACAATGAG.

Incomplete CDR3 DNA: TGTGCCAGCAGCTTGGGGCACAGCTTTGCTGAA. Translated, it gives CASSLGHSFAE. The whole CDR3 protein is CASSLGHSFAEAFF. This chain links TRBV5-5 with TRBJ1-1; D remains unclear. The read ends 3 residues before the CDR3 terminus; that terminus is restored from the germline J gene. Germline-derived CDR1 and CDR2 are SGHKS and YYEKEE (reference sequence). This CDR3 comprises 14 residues. V was shortened by 0 bases and J by 6 bases, with 12 bases between the two germline ends. The complete variable domain, with remaining parts taken from reference TRBV5-5 and TRBJ1-1, reads DAGVTQSPTHLIKTRGQQVTLRCSPISGHKSVSWYQQVLGQGPQFIFQYYEKEERGRGNFPDRFSARQFPNYSSELNVNALLLGDSALYLCASSLGHSFAEAFFGQGTRLTVV.

This clone appeared many times. With the read ending 3 residues before the CDR3 end, the germline J gene is used to fill in that end. This chain joins TRBV19 and TRBJ1-1, with 7 bases fitting TRBD1. J gave up 5 bases and V 7 bases, and 7 bases lay outside the gene matches. The CDR3 extends over 13 amino acids. Germline lookup yields CDR1 LNHDA and CDR2 SQIVND (reference sequence). Partial CDR3 DNA: TGTGCCAGTACCAGACAGGGTTTTACTGAA. This encodes CASTRQGFTE. The full CDR3 sequence reads CASTRQGFTEAFF.

This clone was observed many times. The DNA ends 3 residues before the CDR3 does, and the rest of the CDR3 is filled in from the germline J gene. This sequence joins TRBV7-6 and TRBJ2-3; 7 bases are shared with TRBD1. V lost 2 bases, J lost 0 bases, and 2 bases stayed unmatched. The CDR3 extends over 15 amino acids. CDR1 SGHVS and CDR2 FNYEAQ come from the germline V gene. The CDR3 sequence: CASSLLGGSTDTQYF. The part of the CDR3 DNA that was read is TGTGCCAGCAGCTTATTAGGGGGCAGCACAGATACG.

This clone came up a few times. The missing CDR3 end, 3 residues past where the read stops, is filled in from the germline J gene. This chain joins TRBV7-2 and TRBJ2-5; a possible D gene is TRBD2 (5 bases). The length of the CDR3 is 14 residues. Trimming pared 5 bases from V and 7 bases from J, leaving 17 bases between. Germline values: CDR1 SGHTA, CDR2 FQGNSA. The CDR3 region is CASSPVGDISTQYF. CDR3 DNA (partial): TGTGCCAGCAGCCCCGTCGGGGATATTTCGACC.

This clone was seen at least ten times. The CDR3 end is not reached by the read, which stops 3 residues before it; the germline J gene fills it in. The chain links TRBV7-9 to TRBJ2-1; a possible D gene is TRBD2 (5 bases). Germline CDR1 is SEHNR and CDR2 is FQNEAQ (reference sequence). The germline V and J ends were trimmed by 5 bases and 8 bases, with 13 bases remaining between them. This CDR3 region has 13 residues. CDR3 region: CASSRGGGDEQFF. CDR3 DNA, as far as it was read: TGTGCCAGCAGCCGAGGAGGCGGCGATGAG.

At least ten counts were recorded for this clone. The read halts 3 residues ahead of the CDR3 end, with the missing end drawn from the germline J gene. The chain is built from TRBV5-1 and TRBJ1-4, with D tentatively TRBD1 (5 bases). Per the germline V gene, CDR1 is SGHRS and CDR2 is YFSETQ. Trimming left V 3 bases short and J 7 bases short, with 22 bases between. The CDR3 has 17 residues. Incomplete CDR3 DNA: TGCGCCAGCAGCTCCCGGGCCTCCGGGGGGGATACTGAAAAA. Translated, it gives CASSSRASGGDTEK. The whole CDR3 protein is CASSSRASGGDTEKLFF.